This T cell receptor (beta chain) comes out of a study of T-cell reconstitution after alpha-beta-depleted transplantation in children. Study conclusions and caveats: Newly generated T cells supplied most T-cell counts and diversity one year post-transplant.

Unique molecular identifiers were built into the TCRbeta library. TCRdb re-called the PCR reads with MiXCR, one entry per CDR3 protein. This sample has about 420,000 distinct CDR3 sequences; about 17% occur once, and the top ten carry under 30%. A few counts support this clonotype. The target antigen is unknown. In germline, CDR1 is ENHRY, CDR2 SYGVKD. The CDR3 loop spans 15 amino acids. The V segment lost 3 bases and the J segment 5 bases; nucleotides outside the gene matches: 9. Here the sequenced sample was PBMCs, mostly from graft donor cells, taken 360 days after TCRalphabeta/CD19-depleted stem cell transplant. The sequence was collected from a boy younger than two who had a stem cell transplant for Wiskott-Aldrich syndrome, so the T cells may come from the graft donor. V usage is TRBV10-3 and J usage is TRBJ2-5, with TRBD1 matching 7 bases. The chain's CDR3 is CAISDMAGGMETQYF. CDR3 sequence (DNA): TGTGCCATCAGTGATATGGCAGGGGGAATGGAGACCCAGTACTTC.